This T cell receptor (beta chain) was identified during a study of cytomegalovirus exposure and HLA in healthy donors. Study-wide context: The 120 or so validation repertoires used the same platform as the roughly 610 first-cohort repertoires, a later analysis reported.

Study-wide results and limits: Most TCR sequences showed up rarely, but some public TCRs showed up in many donors.

V lost 4 bases and J 16 bases, leaving 17 bases between the germline ends. The CDR3 runs to 11 residues. The germline V gene encodes CDR1 DFQATT and CDR2 SNEGSKA (reference sequence). About this clone itself: Its target is not known.

The method was immunoSEQ multiplex PCR; TCRdb's version includes in-frame clones alone and lacks a portion of them. The sample holds 45,000 to 65,000 clones; 90% are singletons and the top ten take about 3.1%. The material sequenced was PBMCs. V and J are TRBV20-1 and TRBJ2-1; maybe TRBD1 (8 bases). This sequence was found in a man aged 18 to 30 in good health and CMV-seronegative. In DNA, the CDR3 is TGCAGTGCTAAGGGGGGGACAGGAATATTCTTC. This gives the protein CSAKGGTGIFF.